There are a few counts of the clone carrying this TCR beta chain. CDR1 is SGDLS and CDR2 is YYNGEE in the germline V gene. V lost 4 bases and J lost 8; bases outside the gene matches: 11. The CDR3 is 15 amino acids. Time point noted: persistent/refractory GD, antithyroid drugs over 5 years with positive TRAb. Generation of the TCR library employed RNA extracted from PBMCs. Arm-PCR of CDR3 regions and iRepertoire HTBI primers were the basis on which TCR beta libraries were built. TCRdb analysed the multiplex PCR reads with MiXCR anew, one entry per CDR3 protein. The sample lists 450,000 or so distinct CDR3 sequences, roughly 20% seen once, with 7% to 10% in the top ten. This record belongs to a study of regulatory T cells in long-lasting Graves disease.

The sample here was peripheral blood mononuclear cells (PBMCs), taken when the disease was refractory, from a patient treated with antithyroid drugs. This clonotype was obtained from a female donor with Graves disease. J is TRBJ1-4 and V is TRBV9, with TRBD1 matching 7 bases. This chain's CDR3 is CASSISGGLKEKLFF. CDR3 coding DNA: TGTGCCAGCAGCATCTCAGGGGGGCTAAAGGAAAAACTGTTTTTT.